The clone carrying this TCR beta chain was recorded only once. Germline values: CDR1 LGHDT, CDR2 YNNKEL (reference sequence). The CDR3 covers 14 residues. The V end lost 3 bases, the J end lost 5 bases, and 13 bases lay between the germline ends. Produced via immunoSEQ multiplex PCR; TCRdb's table is partial and in-frame only. This sample has about 250,000 clones, with over 70% found just once. The data are from a study of control samples from healthy donors and cancer patients. The chain combines TRBV3-1 (or the pseudogene TRBV3-2) with TRBJ1-1; D remains ambiguous. This clonotype originated in a woman in her sixties or seventies with lung cancer. The sample was PBMCs. In DNA form, the CDR3 reads TGTGCCAGCAGCCACGACCGATGGGTGACTGAAGCTTTCTTT. Its protein product is CASSHDRWVTEAFF.